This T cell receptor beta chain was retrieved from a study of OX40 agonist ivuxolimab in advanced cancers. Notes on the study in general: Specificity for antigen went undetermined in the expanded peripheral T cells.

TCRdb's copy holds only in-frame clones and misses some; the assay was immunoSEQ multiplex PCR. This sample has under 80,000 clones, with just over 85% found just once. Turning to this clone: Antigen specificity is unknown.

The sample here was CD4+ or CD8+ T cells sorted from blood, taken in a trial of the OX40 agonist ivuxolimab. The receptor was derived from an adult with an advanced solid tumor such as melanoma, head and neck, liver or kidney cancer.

This CDR3 reads CASSLVYGPYEQYF. The CDR3 region has the DNA TGCGCCAGCAGCTTGGTGTACGGTCCCTACGAGCAGTACTTC. V is TRBV5-1 and J is TRBJ2-7; D gene ambiguous. The ends were cut back, 0 bases at V and 2 bases at J, with 9 bases in the middle. The germline V gene encodes CDR1 SGHRS and CDR2 YFSETQ. The CDR3 consists of 14 residues.